This record looks at one T cell receptor (beta chain) sequence and its context. Some clones are missing from TCRdb's copy, which holds only in-frame ones; the method was immunoSEQ multiplex PCR. The sample carries about 98,000 clones, 90% to 95% recorded once. The CDR3 loop spans 15 amino acids. Germline V gene lookup returns CDR1 MDHEN and CDR2 SYDVKM. The trim removed 7 bases at V and 8 bases at J, leaving 11 bases unmatched. The data were obtained in a study of T cell changes during pregnancy in multiple sclerosis. This TCR was sampled from a female donor in good health, enrolled as a control in a pregnancy study. The genes are TRBV28 and TRBJ1-4; 9 bases agree with TRBD1. Specimen: peripheral blood, collected after pregnancy. In DNA, the CDR3 is TGTGCCAGCACCCCTCCCGGGACAGGGAGGGAAAAACTGTTTTTT. Its protein product is CASTPPGTGREKLFF.